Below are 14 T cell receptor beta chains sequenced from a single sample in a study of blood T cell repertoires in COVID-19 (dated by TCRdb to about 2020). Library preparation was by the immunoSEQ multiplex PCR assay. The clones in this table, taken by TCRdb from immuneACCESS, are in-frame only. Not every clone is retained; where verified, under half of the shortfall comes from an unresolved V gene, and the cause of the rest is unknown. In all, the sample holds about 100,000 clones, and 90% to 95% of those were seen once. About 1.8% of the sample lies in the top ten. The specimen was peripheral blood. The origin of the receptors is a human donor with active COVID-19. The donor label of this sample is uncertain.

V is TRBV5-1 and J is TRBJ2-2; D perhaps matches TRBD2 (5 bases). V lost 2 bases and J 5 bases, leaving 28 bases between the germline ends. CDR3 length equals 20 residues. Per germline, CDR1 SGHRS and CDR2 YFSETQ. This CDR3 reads CASSLSGGGVSTTQTGELFF. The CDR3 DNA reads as TGCGCCAGCAGCTTAAGCGGAGGCGGAGTTTCCACAACGCAGACCGGGGAGCTGTTTTTT.

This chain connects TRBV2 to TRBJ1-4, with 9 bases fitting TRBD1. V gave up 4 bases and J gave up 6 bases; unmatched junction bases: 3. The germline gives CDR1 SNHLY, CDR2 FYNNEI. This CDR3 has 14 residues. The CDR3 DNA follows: TGTGCCAGCAGTGGGGACAGGGAATATGAAAAACTGTTTTTT. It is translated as CASSGDREYEKLFF.

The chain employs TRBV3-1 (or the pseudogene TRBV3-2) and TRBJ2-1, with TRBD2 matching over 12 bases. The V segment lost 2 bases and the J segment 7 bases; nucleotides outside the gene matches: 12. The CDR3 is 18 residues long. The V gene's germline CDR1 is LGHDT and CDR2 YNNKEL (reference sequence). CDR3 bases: TGTGCCAGCAGCCAATATGGACTAGCGGGGAGTGGACGGAATGAGCAGTTCTTC. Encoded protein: CASSQYGLAGSGRNEQFF.

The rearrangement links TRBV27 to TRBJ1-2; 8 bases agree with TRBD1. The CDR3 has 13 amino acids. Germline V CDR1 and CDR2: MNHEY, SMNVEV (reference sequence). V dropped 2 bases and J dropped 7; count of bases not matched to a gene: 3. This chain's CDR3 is CASSLRTGTGYTF. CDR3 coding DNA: TGTGCCAGCAGTTTAAGGACAGGGACTGGCTACACCTTC.

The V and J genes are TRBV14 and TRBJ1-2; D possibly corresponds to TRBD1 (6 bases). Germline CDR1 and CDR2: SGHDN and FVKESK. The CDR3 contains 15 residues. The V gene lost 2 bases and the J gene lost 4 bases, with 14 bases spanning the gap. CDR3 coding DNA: TGTGCCAGCAGCCAATTCCGGGACACGGTCTATGGCTACACCTTC. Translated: CASSQFRDTVYGYTF.

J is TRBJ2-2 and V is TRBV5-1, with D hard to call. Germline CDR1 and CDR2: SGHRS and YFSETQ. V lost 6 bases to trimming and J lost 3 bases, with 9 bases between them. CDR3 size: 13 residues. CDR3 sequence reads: CASNLQDTGELFF. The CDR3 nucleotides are TGCGCCAGCAATTTGCAGGACACCGGGGAGCTGTTTTTT.

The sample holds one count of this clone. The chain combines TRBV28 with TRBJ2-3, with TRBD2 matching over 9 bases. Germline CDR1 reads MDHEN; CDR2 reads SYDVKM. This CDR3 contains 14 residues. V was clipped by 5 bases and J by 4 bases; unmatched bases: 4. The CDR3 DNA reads TGTGCCAGCAGTCTAGCGGGGAACGCAGATACGCAGTATTTT. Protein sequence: CASSLAGNADTQYF.

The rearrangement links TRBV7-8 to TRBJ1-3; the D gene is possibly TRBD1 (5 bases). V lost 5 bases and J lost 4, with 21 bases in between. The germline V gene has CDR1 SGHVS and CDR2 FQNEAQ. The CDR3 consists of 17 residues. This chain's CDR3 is CASSQAPRGGLGNTIYF. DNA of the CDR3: TGTGCCAGCAGCCAAGCCCCGAGGGGAGGATTGGGAAACACCATATATTTT. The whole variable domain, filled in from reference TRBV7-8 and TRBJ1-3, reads GAGVSQSPRYKVAKRGQDVALRCDPISGHVSLFWYQQALGQGPEFLTYFQNEAQLDKSGLPSDRFFAERPEGSVSTLKIQRTQQEDSAVYLCASSQAPRGGLGNTIYFGEGSWLTVV.

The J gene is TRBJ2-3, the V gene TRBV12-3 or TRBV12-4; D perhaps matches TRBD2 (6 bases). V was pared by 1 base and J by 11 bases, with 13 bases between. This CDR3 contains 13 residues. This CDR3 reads CASSLGRAGGQYF. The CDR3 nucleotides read TGTGCCAGCAGTTTAGGCAGGGCCGGGGGGCAGTATTTT.

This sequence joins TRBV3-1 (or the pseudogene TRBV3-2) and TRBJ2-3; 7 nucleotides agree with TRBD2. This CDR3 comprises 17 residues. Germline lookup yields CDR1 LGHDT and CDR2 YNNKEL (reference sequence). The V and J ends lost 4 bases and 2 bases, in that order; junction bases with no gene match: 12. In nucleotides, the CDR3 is TGTGCCAGCAGCCGGGGGACTACCTCAGTTTACACAGATACGCAGTATTTT. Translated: CASSRGTTSVYTDTQYF.

The CDR3 coding sequence is TGTGCCAGCAGTTCCAAGGGGAATGAAAAACTGTTTTTT. Translated: CASSSKGNEKLFF. The chain is built from TRBV28 and TRBJ1-4; possibly TRBD1 for D (5 bases). Germline loops: CDR1 MDHEN, CDR2 SYDVKM. V lost 4 bases and J 5 bases, leaving 8 bases between the germline ends. This CDR3 contains 13 residues.

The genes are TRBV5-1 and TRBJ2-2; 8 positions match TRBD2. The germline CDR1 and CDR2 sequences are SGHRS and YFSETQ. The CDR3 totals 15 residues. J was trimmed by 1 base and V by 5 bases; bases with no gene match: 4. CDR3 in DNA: TGCGCCAGCAGTTTCCTAGCGGGGAACACCGGGGAGCTGTTTTTT. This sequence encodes CASSFLAGNTGELFF. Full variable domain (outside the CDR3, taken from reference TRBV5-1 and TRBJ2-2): KAGVTQTPRYLIKTRGQQVTLSCSPISGHRSVSWYQQTPGQGLQFLFEYFSETQRNKGNFPGRFSGRQFSNSRSEMNVSTLELGDSALYLCASSFLAGNTGELFFGEGSRLTVL.

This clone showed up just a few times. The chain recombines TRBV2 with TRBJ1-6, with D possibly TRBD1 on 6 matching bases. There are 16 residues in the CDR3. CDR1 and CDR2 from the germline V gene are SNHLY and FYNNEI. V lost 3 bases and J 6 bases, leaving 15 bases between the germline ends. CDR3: CASSERATGINSPLHF. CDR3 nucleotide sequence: TGTGCCAGCAGTGAGAGGGCCACAGGGATTAATTCACCCCTCCACTTT. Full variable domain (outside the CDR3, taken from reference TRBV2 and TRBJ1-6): EPEVTQTPSHQVTQMGQEVILRCVPISNHLYFYWYRQILGQKVEFLVSFYNNEISEKSEIFDDQFSVERPDGSNFTLKIRSTKLEDSAMYFCASSERATGINSPLHFGNGTRLTVT.

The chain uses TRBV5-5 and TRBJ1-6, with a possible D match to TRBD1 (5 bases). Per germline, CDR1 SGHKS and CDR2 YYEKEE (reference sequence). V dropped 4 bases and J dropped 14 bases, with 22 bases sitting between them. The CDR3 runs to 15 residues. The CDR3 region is CASSRTQTTVSTLHF. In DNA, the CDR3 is TGTGCCAGCAGCCGCACCCAAACGACAGTTTCGACCCTCCACTTT.